Listed below are T cell receptor beta chains from one sample, sequenced in a study of cytomegalovirus exposure and HLA in healthy donors. TCRdb's table, derived via immunoSEQ multiplex PCR, lists solely in-frame clones and lacks some. The sample holds some 48,000 clones, over 75% seen once. Sequencing was performed on PBMCs. These receptor sequences come from a woman in her twenties or thirties in good health and CMV-seronegative. Both conserved end residues are part of each CDR3. D genes are given only for firm matches. Size is stated for part of the rows, as once, few or many counts, or as a class when the clone is expanded.

V gene	J gene	clone size	CDR3 length	D gene	CDR3 DNA	CDR3 protein
TRBV27	TRBJ2-7	.	16	TRBD2	TGTGCCAGCAGTTCAACCGTGACTAGCTACATCTACGAGCAGTACTTC	CASSSTVTSYIYEQYF
TRBV28	TRBJ1-1	.	13	.	TGTGCCAGCACTATCTTCGGAACAGGGCGAGCTTTCTTT	CASTIFGTGRAFF
TRBV5-1	TRBJ2-7	.	16	.	TGCGCCAGCAGCTTGGGTTGGGGGCTAGCGGACTACGAGCAGTACTTC	CASSLGWGLADYEQYF
TRBV4-3	TRBJ1-2	.	17	.	TGCGCCAGCAGCCCCGACGGGGGGCCCCTCGGGGTCTATGGCTACACCTTC	CASSPDGGPLGVYGYTF
TRBV2	TRBJ2-1	.	17	TRBD2	TGTGCCAGCAGTGGGCCCTCTGGTGCGGGAGGTTACAATGAGCAGTTCTTC	CASSGPSGAGGYNEQFF
TRBV9	TRBJ1-3	.	16	.	TGTGCCAGCAGCGTAGGTGGGGCCCACTCTGGAAACACCATATATTTT	CASSVGGAHSGNTIYF
TRBV4-3	TRBJ2-1	.	18	.	TGCGCCAGCAGCCAAGATTTTGAGGGATCAGGAATATACAATGAGCAGTTCTTC	CASSQDFEGSGIYNEQFF
TRBV9	TRBJ1-5	once	15	TRBD1	TGTGCCAGCAGCGGAGGGGGGGACAGGGGTCAGCCCCAGCATTTT	CASSGGGDRGQPQHF
TRBV4-1	TRBJ1-5	.	15	TRBD1	TGCGCCAGCAGCCAAGTAGAAGGGGGCGAAGGGCCCCAGCATTTT	CASSQVEGGEGPQHF
TRBV27	TRBJ2-5	.	12	.	TGTGCCAGCAGTGGAGGACGGGAGACCCAGTACTTC	CASSGGRETQYF
TRBV25-1	TRBJ1-1	once	15	TRBD1	TGTGCCAGCAGTGCTACCGGGACAGGGAACACTGAAGCTTTCTTT	CASSATGTGNTEAFF
TRBV6-1	TRBJ2-3	.	15	TRBD2	TGTGCCAGCAGTGTACGAGGGAGGGGCACAGATACGCAGTATTTT	CASSVRGRGTDTQYF
TRBV15	TRBJ1-1	.	15	.	TGTGCCACCAGCAACACGGGGGATAGCTACACTGAAGCTTTCTTT	CATSNTGDSYTEAFF
TRBV10-2	TRBJ2-7	.	18	TRBD2	TGCGCCAAGGTTTTTAATAGCGGGAGGGCCCTCGGGGGCTACGAGCAGTACTTC	CAKVFNSGRALGGYEQYF
TRBV5-1	TRBJ2-1	once	15	.	TGCGCCAGCAGCTTGGGGACAGACACAATCCATGAGCAGTTCTTC	CASSLGTDTIHEQFF
TRBV4-3	TRBJ1-2	.	15	.	TGCGCCAGCAGCCAAGATAGGTTCTTAGACAGCGGCTACACCTTC	CASSQDRFLDSGYTF
TRBV9	TRBJ2-2	.	14	.	TGTGCCAGCAGCGCTTACGGTTCCCCCGGGGAGCTGTTTTTT	CASSAYGSPGELFF
TRBV5-4	TRBJ1-3	.	15	.	TGTGCCAGCAGCTTTCAGGGGATCGCTGGAAACACCATATATTTT	CASSFQGIAGNTIYF
TRBV7-6	TRBJ2-6	.	15	.	TGTGCCAGCAGCTTAGATCTCTCTGGGGCCAACGTCCTGACTTTC	CASSLDLSGANVLTF
TRBV6-5	TRBJ1-2	once	11	.	TGTGCCAGCAGAAAACAGGATGGCTACACCTTC	CASRKQDGYTF
TRBV29-1	TRBJ2-1	.	14	.	TGCAGCGTTGAGTCGGCAGGAAACTACAATGAGCAGTTCTTC	CSVESAGNYNEQFF
TRBV19	TRBJ1-5	.	16	.	TGTGCCAGTAGTAGGGGGGGGCTTACAGGCAATCAGCCCCAGCATTTT	CASSRGGLTGNQPQHF
TRBV6-5	TRBJ1-3	.	14	.	TGTGCCAGCAGTATACAGGTCTCTGGAAACACCATATATTTT	CASSIQVSGNTIYF
TRBV5-4	TRBJ1-2	.	14	.	TGTGCCAGCAGCCGAGGGGGGGGGCCGGAAGGCTACACCTTC	CASSRGGGPEGYTF
TRBV19	TRBJ1-5	.	15	TRBD1	TGTGCCAGTAGGATCCAGACAGGGGGCGATCAGCCCCAGCATTTT	CASRIQTGGDQPQHF
TRBV7-8	TRBJ2-3	.	16	.	TGTGCCAGCAGCTTAGGTCGGACAGCAAGCACAGATACGCAGTATTTT	CASSLGRTASTDTQYF
TRBV27	TRBJ2-1	.	15	TRBD2	TGTGCCAGCAGTTCAACTAGCGGGATCTACAATGAGCAGTTCTTC	CASSSTSGIYNEQFF
TRBV11-2	TRBJ2-1	once	17	TRBD2	TGTGCCAGCAGAATACTACTAGCGGGAGGCTCCTACAATGAGCAGTTCTTC	CASRILLAGGSYNEQFF
TRBV6-6	TRBJ1-5	.	13	.	TGTGCCAGCGGAGGTTATAGCAATCAGCCCCAGCATTTT	CASGGYSNQPQHF
TRBV28	TRBJ2-7	.	14	.	TGTGCCAGCAGTCAACAGGGTCCCATCTACGAGCAGTACTTC	CASSQQGPIYEQYF
TRBV5-1	TRBJ1-1	.	14	TRBD1	TGCGCCAGCAGCCCGACAGGGTCGAACACTGAAGCTTTCTTT	CASSPTGSNTEAFF
TRBV27	TRBJ1-1	.	12	.	TGTGCCAGCAGTTTACCGGATAGCTTTGCTTTCTTT	CASSLPDSFAFF
TRBV5-1	TRBJ2-3	.	15	.	TGCGCCAGCAGCTTGGGGGCAGCTAGCACAGATACGCAGTATTTT	CASSLGAASTDTQYF
TRBV7-8	TRBJ2-7	.	17	TRBD2	TGTGCCAGCAGCCAAGGCACCGGCGGGAGGGTCTCCTACGAGCAGTACTTC	CASSQGTGGRVSYEQYF
TRBV7-6	TRBJ2-7	.	16	TRBD2	TGTGCCAGCAGCCTCCCCTTAGCGGGAAGCTCCTACGAGCAGTACTTC	CASSLPLAGSSYEQYF